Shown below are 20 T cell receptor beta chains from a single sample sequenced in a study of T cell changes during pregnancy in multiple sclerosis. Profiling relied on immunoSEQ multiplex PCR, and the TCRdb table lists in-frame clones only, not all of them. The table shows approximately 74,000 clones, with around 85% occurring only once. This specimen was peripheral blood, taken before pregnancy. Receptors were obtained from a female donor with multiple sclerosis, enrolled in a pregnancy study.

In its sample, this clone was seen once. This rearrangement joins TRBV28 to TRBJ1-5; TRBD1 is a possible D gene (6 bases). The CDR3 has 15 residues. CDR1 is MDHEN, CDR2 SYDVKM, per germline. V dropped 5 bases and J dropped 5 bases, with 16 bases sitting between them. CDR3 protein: CASSTDSQGDQPQHF. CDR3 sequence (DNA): TGTGCCAGCAGTACGGACAGCCAAGGGGATCAGCCCCAGCATTTT.

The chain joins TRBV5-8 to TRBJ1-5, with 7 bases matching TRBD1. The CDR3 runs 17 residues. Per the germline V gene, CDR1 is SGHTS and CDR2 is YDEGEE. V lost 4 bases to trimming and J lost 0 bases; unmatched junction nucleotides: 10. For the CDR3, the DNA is TGTGCCAGCAGCAGCCAACGGTACAGGGGTAGCAATCAGCCCCAGCATTTT. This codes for CASSSQRYRGSNQPQHF.

In DNA, the CDR3 is TGTGCCAGCTCACCACCGCCGACTGGCTACAATGAGCAGTTCTTC. Encoded protein: CASSPPPTGYNEQFF. The chain joins TRBV18 to TRBJ2-1, with no clear D. The CDR3 is made up of 15 amino acids. Germline V gene sequence: CDR1 KGHSH, CDR2 LQKENI. The ends were cut back, 0 bases at V and 3 bases at J, with 9 bases in the middle. The full variable domain, rest sourced from reference TRBV18 and TRBJ2-1, is NAGVMQNPRHLVRRRGQEARLRCSPMKGHSHVYWYRQLPEEGLKFMVYLQKENIIDESGMPKERFSAEFPKEGPSILRIQQVVRGDSAAYFCASSPPPTGYNEQFFGPGTRLTVL.

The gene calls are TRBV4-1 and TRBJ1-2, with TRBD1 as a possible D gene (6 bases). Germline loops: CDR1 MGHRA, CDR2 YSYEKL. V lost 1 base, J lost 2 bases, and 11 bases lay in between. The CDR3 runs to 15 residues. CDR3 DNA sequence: TGCGCCAGCAGCCAAGGTGAAGGGGGAAACTATGGCTACACCTTC. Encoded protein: CASSQGEGGNYGYTF.

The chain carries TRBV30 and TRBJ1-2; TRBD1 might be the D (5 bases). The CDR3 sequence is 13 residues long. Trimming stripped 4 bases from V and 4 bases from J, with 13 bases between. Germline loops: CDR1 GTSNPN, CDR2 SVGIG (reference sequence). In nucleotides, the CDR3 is TGTGCCTGGAATTCGGGGGTTAGCTATGGCTACACCTTC. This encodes CAWNSGVSYGYTF.

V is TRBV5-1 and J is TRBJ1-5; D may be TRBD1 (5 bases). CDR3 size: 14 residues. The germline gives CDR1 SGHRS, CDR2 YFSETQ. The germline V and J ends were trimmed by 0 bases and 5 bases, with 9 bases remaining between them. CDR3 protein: CASSLGQGHQPQHF. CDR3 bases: TGCGCCAGCAGCTTGGGGCAGGGCCATCAGCCCCAGCATTTT.

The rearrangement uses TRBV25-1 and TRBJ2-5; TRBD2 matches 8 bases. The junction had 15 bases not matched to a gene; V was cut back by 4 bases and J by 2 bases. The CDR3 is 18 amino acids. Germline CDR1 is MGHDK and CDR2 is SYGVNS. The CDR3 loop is CASSAHMGPRGVQETQYF. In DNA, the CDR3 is TGTGCCAGCAGTGCCCACATGGGACCGCGGGGGGTACAAGAGACCCAGTACTTC.

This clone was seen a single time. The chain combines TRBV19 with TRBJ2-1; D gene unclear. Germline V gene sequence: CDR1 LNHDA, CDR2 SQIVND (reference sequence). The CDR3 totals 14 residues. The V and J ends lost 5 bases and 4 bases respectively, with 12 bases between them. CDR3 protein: CASSFGSRYNEQFF. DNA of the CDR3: TGTGCCAGTAGTTTCGGATCCAGGTACAATGAGCAGTTCTTC.

The CDR3: CASSSRPTGGYKETQYF. CDR3 nucleotides: TGTGCCAGCAGCAGTAGACCTACAGGGGGTTATAAAGAGACCCAGTACTTC. V and J are TRBV7-9 and TRBJ2-5, with 8 bases that match TRBD1. Germline trimming cut 5 bases from V and 3 bases from J; bases unmatched to any gene: 14. CDR1 is SEHNR and CDR2 is FQNEAQ in the germline V gene (reference sequence). CDR3 length equals 17 residues.

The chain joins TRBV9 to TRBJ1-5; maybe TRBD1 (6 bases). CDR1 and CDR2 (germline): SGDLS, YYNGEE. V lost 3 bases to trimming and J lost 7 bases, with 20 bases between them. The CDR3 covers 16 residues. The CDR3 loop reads CASSDSSGGAGQPQHF. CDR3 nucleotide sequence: TGTGCCAGCAGCGATTCGTCGGGGGGCGCTGGGCAGCCCCAGCATTTT.

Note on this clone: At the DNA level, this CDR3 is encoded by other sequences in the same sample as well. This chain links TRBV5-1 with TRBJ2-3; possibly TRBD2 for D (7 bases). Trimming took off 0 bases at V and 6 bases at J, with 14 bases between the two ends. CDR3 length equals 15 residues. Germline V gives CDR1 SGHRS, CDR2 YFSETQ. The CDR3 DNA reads TGCGCCAGCAGCTTGGAAGCGGGGAGGGGGGATACGCAGTATTTT. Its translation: CASSLEAGRGDTQYF.

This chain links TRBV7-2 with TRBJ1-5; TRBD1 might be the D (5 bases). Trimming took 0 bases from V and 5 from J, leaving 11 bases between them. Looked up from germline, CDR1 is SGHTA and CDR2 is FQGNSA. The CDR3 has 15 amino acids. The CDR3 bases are TGTGCCAGCAGCTTAGCGTCGGGGGGGGATCAGCCCCAGCATTTT. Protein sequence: CASSLASGGDQPQHF.

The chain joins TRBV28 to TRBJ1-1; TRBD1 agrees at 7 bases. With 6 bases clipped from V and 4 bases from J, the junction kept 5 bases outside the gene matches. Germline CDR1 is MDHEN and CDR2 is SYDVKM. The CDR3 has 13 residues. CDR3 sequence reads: CASRVTGPTEAFF. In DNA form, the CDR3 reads TGTGCCAGCAGGGTGACAGGGCCCACTGAAGCTTTCTTT. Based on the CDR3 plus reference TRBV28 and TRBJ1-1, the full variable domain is DVKVTQSSRYLVKRTGEKVFLECVQDMDHENMFWYRQDPGLGLRLIYFSYDVKMKEKGDIPEGYSVSREKKERFSLILESASTNQTSMYLCASRVTGPTEAFFGQGTRLTVV.

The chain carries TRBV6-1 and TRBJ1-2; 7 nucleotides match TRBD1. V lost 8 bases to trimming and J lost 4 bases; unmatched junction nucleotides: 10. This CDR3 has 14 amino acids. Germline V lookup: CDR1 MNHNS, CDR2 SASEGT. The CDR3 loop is CASLNNRGPYGYTF. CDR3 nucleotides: TGTGCCAGCCTAAATAATAGGGGGCCCTATGGCTACACCTTC.

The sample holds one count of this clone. DNA for the CDR3: TGTGCCATCCACGGATCGGGCACTGAAGCTTTCTTT. It is translated as CAIHGSGTEAFF. This sequence joins TRBV19 and TRBJ1-1; D is unresolved. The CDR3 runs to 12 residues. Between the trimmed V and J ends, which lost 10 bases and 4 bases, there was a span of 13 bases. Germline values: CDR1 LNHDA, CDR2 SQIVND (reference sequence). The full variable domain, with the rest looked up from reference TRBV19 and TRBJ1-1, is DGGITQSPKYLFRKEGQNVTLSCEQNLNHDAMYWYRQDPGQGLRLIYYSQIVNDFQKGDIAEGYSVSREKKESFPLTVTSAQKNPTAFYLCAIHGSGTEAFFGQGTRLTVV.

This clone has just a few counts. CDR3 sequence: CASSPATGAYGYTF. The CDR3 region has the DNA TGTGCCAGCTCACCTGCGACAGGGGCCTATGGCTACACCTTC. V and J are TRBV18 and TRBJ1-2; 8 bases fit TRBD1. J lost 4 bases, V lost 3 bases, and 4 bases had no gene match. This CDR3 has 14 residues. Germline lookup yields CDR1 KGHSH and CDR2 LQKENI.

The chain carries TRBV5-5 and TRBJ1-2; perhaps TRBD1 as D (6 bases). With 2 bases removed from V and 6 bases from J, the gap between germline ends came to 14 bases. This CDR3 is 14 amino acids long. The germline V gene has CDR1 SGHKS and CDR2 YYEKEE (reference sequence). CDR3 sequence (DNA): TGTGCCAGCAGCTTCTGGACAGCTATTGATGGCTACACCTTC. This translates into CASSFWTAIDGYTF.

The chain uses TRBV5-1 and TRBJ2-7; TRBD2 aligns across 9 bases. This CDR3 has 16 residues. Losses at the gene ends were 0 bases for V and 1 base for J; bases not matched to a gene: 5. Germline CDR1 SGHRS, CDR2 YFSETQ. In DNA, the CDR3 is TGCGCCAGCAGCTTGGCCGGTAGCGGGGGTTCCTACGAGCAGTACTTC. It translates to CASSLAGSGGSYEQYF.

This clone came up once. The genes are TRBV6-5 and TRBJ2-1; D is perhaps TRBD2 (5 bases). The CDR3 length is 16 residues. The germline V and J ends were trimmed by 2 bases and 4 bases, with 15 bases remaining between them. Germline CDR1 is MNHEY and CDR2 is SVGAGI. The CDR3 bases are TGTGCCAGCAGTTACCTGGACGGGCGGACTTACAATGAGCAGTTCTTC. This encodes CASSYLDGRTYNEQFF.

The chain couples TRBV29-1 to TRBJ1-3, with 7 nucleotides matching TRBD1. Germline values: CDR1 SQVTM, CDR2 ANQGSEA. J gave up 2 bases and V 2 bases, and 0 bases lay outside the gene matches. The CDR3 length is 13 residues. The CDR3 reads CSVETGAGNTIYF. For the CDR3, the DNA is TGCAGCGTTGAAACAGGGGCTGGAAACACCATATATTTT. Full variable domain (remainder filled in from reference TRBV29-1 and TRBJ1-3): SAVISQKPSRDICQRGTSLTIQCQVDSQVTMMFWYRQQPGQSLTLIATANQGSEATYESGFVIDKFPISRPNLTFSTLTVSNMSPEDSSIYLCSVETGAGNTIYFGEGSWLTVV.